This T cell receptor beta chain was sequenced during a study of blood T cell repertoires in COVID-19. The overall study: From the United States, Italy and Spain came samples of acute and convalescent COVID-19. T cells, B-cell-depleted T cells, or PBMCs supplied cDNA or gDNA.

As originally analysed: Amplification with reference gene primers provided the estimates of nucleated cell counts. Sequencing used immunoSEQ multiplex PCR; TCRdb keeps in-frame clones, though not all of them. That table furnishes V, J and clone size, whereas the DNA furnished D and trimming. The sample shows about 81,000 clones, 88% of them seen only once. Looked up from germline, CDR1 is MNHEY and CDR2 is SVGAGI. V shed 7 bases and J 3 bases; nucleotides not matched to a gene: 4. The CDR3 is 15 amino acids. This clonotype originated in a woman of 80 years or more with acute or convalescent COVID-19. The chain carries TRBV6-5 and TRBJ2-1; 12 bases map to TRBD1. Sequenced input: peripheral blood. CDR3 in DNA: TGTGCCAGCACCGGGACAGGGGGCGTCTACAATGAGCAGTTCTTC. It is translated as CASTGTGGVYNEQFF.